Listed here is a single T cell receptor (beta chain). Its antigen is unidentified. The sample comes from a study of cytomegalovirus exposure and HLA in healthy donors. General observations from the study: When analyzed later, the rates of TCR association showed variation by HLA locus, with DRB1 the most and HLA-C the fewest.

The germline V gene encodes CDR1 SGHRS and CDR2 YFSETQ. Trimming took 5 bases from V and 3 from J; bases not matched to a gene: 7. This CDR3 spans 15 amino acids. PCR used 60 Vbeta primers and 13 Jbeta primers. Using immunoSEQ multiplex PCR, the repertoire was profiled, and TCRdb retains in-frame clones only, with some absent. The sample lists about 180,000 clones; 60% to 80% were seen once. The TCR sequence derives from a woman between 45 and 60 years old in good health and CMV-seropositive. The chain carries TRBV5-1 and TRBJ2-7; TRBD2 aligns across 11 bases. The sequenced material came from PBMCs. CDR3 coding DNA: TGCGCCAGCAGTCTCGGGACTAGCGGCGTCTACGAGCAGTACTTC. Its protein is CASSLGTSGVYEQYF.